These 5 T cell receptor beta chains were all obtained from the same sample, sequenced in a study of chemoradiotherapy in HPV16-positive cancers. The protocol was immunoSEQ multiplex PCR, while the TCRdb copy is restricted to in-frame clones and leaves out a portion. This sample yields 3,000 to 4,000 clones, of which about 83% are seen a single time; around 3% belongs to the top ten. The sample was tumor tissue, taken from a patient who underwent chemoradiotherapy. The receptors derive from a human donor with HPV-associated anogenital cancer.

V usage is TRBV6-1 and J usage is TRBJ2-7; D is perhaps TRBD1 (6 bases). The V and J ends lost 2 bases and 3 bases respectively, with 8 bases between them. Germline assignment: CDR1 MNHNS and CDR2 SASEGT. The CDR3 consists of 13 residues. The CDR3 DNA is TGTGCCAGCAGTGAAAGGGGGAGCTACGAGCAGTACTTC. This codes for CASSERGSYEQYF.

The rearrangement uses TRBV10-3 and TRBJ1-6, with 8 bases that match TRBD1. V trimming: 4 bases; J trimming: 7 bases; junction bases outside the gene matches: 12. Looked up from germline, CDR1 is ENHRY and CDR2 is SYGVKD. This CDR3 has 17 residues. The CDR3 coding sequence is TGTGCCATCAGTGGTGCTGGAGGACAGGGAAGAAATTCACCCCTCCACTTT. Protein product: CAISGAGGQGRNSPLHF.

The chain has TRBV2 and TRBJ1-2, with D unclear. The CDR3 contains 17 residues. Per the germline V gene, CDR1 is SNHLY and CDR2 is FYNNEI. Deletions cut 4 bases from V and 0 bases from J, with 18 bases between. CDR3: CASSVSNENHPNYGYTF. For the CDR3, the DNA is TGTGCCAGCAGTGTATCTAATGAAAACCACCCTAACTATGGCTACACCTTC.

The genes are TRBV29-1 and TRBJ1-2; 12 bases line up with TRBD1. Germline V gene data show CDR1 as SQVTM and CDR2 as ANQGSEA. The CDR3 extends over 12 amino acids. The J segment lost 6 bases and the V segment lost 7 bases, leaving 3 bases of the junction unmatched. CDR3 sequence (DNA): TGCAGCGCCGGGACAGGGGGCGATGGCTACACCTTC. Residues: CSAGTGGDGYTF.

This clone has just a few counts. The V call is TRBV29-1, the J call TRBJ2-1; D is perhaps TRBD2 (6 bases). This CDR3 is built from 13 residues. CDR1 and CDR2 (germline): SQVTM, ANQGSEA. V lost 7 bases and J 8 bases, leaving 18 bases between the germline ends. The CDR3 sequence is CSASERESDEQFF. The CDR3 DNA follows: TGCAGCGCAAGCGAACGGGAGTCCGATGAGCAGTTCTTC.